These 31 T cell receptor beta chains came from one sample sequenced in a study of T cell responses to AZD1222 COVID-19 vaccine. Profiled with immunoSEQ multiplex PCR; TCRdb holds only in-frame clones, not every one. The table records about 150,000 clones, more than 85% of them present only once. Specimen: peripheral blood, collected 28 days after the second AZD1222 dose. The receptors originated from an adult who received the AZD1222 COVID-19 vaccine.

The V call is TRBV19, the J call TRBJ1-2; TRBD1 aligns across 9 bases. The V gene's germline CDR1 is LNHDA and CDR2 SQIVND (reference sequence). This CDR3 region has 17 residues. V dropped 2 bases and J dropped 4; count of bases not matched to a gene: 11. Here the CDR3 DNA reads TGTGCCAGTAGTATACGGGACAGGGTCAATCAAGGCTATGGCTACACCTTC. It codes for CASSIRDRVNQGYGYTF.

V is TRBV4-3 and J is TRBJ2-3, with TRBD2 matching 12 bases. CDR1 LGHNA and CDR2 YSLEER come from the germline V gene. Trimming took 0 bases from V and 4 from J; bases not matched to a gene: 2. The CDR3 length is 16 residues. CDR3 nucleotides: TGCGCCAGCAGCCAAGATCTAGCGGGAGGGCCAGATACGCAGTATTTT. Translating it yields CASSQDLAGGPDTQYF.

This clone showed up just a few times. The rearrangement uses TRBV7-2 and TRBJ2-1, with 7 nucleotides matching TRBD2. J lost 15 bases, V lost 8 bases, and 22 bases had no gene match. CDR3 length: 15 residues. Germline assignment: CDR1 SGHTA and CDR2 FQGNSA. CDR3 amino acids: CASLKGVGLGGSSFF. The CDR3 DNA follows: TGTGCCAGCCTCAAAGGGGTCGGACTAGGAGGATCGTCGTTCTTC.

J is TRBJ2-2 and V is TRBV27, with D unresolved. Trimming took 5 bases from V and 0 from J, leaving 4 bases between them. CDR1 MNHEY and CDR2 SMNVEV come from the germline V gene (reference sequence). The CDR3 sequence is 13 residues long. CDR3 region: CASSISNTGELFF. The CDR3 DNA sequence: TGTGCCAGCAGTATCTCGAACACCGGGGAGCTGTTTTTT.

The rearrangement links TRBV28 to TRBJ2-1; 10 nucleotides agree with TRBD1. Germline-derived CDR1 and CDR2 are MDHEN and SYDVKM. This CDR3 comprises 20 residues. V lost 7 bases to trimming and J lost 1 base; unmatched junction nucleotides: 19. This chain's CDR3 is CASTIPGTVRDRGSYNEQFF. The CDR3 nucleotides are TGTGCCAGCACCATACCCGGTACTGTGCGGGACAGGGGTTCCTACAATGAGCAGTTCTTC.

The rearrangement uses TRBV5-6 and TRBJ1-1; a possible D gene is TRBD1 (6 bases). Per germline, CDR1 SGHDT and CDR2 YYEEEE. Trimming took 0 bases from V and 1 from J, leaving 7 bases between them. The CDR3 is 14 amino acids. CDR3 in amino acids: CASSLVQGNTEAFF. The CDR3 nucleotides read TGTGCCAGCAGCTTGGTACAGGGGAACACTGAAGCTTTCTTT. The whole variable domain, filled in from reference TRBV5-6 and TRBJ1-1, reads DAGVTQSPTHLIKTRGQQVTLRCSPKSGHDTVSWYQQALGQGPQFIFQYYEEEERQRGNFPDRFSGHQFPNYSSELNVNALLLGDSALYLCASSLVQGNTEAFFGQGTRLTVV.

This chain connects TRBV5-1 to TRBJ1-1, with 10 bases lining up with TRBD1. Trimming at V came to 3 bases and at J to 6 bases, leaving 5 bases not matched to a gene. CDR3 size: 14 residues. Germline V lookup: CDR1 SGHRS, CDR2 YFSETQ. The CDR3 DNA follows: TGCGCCAGCAGCTCGGACAGGGGGGTTGCTGAAGCTTTCTTT. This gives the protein CASSSDRGVAEAFF.

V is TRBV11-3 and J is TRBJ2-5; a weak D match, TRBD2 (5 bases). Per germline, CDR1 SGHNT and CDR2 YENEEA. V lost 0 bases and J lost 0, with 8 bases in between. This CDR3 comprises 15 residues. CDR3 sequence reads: CASSLELGDQETQYF. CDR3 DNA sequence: TGTGCCAGCAGCTTAGAACTAGGAGACCAAGAGACCCAGTACTTC. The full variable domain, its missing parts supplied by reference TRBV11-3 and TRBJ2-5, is EAGVVQSPRYKIIEKKQPVAFWCNPISGHNTLYWYLQNLGQGPELLIRYENEEAVDDSQLPKDRFSAERLKGVDSTLKIQPAELGDSAVYLCASSLELGDQETQYFGPGTRLLVL.

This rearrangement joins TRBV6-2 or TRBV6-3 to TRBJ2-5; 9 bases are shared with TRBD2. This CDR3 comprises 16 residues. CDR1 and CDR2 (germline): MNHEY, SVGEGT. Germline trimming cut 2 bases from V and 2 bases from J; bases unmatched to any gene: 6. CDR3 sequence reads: CASSYGLAGVQETQYF. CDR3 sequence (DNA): TGTGCCAGCAGTTACGGGTTAGCGGGAGTGCAAGAGACCCAGTACTTC.

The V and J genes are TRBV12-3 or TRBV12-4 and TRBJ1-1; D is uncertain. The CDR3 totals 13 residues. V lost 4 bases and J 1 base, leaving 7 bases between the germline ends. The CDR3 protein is CASSSEGNTEAFF. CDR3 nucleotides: TGTGCCAGCAGTTCAGAGGGGAACACTGAAGCTTTCTTT.

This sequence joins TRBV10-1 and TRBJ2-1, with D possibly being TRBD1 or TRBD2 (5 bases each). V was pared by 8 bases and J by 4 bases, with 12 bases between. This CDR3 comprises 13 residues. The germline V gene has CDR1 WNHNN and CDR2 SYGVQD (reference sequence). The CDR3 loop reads CASGGFSYNEQFF. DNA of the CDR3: TGCGCCAGCGGGGGATTCTCTTACAATGAGCAGTTCTTC.

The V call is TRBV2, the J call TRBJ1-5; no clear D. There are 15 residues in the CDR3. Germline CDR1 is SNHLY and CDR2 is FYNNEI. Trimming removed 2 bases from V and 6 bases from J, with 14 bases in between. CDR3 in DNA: TGTGCCAGCAGTGAACTGACGGGGTCCGGTCAGCCCCAGCATTTT. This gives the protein CASSELTGSGQPQHF.

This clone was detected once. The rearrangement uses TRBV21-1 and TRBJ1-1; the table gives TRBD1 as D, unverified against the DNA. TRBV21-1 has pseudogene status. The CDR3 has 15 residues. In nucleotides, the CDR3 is TGTGCCAGCAGCCTAGGGGGACAGCTGAACACTGAAGCTTTCTTT. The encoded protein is CASSLGGQLNTEAFF.

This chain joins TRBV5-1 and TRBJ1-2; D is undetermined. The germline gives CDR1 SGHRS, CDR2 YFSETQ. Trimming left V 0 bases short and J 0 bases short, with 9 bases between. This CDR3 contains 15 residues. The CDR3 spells CASSLEQGPNYGYTF. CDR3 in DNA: TGCGCCAGCAGCTTGGAACAAGGGCCTAACTATGGCTACACCTTC.

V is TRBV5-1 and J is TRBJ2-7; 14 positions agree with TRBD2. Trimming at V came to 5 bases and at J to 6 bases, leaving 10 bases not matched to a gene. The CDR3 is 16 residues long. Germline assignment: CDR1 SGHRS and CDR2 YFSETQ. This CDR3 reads CASRGSGLAGAGEQYF. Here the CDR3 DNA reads TGCGCCAGCAGGGGATCGGGACTAGCGGGAGCAGGCGAGCAGTACTTC.

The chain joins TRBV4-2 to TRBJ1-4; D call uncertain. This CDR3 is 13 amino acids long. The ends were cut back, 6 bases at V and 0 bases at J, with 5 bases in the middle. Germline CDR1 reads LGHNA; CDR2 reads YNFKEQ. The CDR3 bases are TGTGCCAGCAGAGGATCAACTAATGAAAAACTGTTTTTT. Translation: CASRGSTNEKLFF.

The CDR3 bases are TGTGCCACCAGTGATTTGCGGTACAATGAGCAGTTCTTC. Amino acid sequence: CATSDLRYNEQFF. The chain has TRBV24-1 and TRBJ2-1; D not resolved. There are 13 residues in the CDR3. Germline-derived CDR1 and CDR2 are KGHDR and SFDVKD. The germline V and J ends were trimmed by 0 bases and 4 bases, with 3 bases remaining between them.

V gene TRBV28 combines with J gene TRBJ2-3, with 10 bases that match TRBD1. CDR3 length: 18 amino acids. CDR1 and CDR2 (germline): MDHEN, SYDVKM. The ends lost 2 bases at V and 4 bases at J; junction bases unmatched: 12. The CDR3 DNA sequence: TGTGCCAGCAGTTTACAGAATTCTGGGACAGGGGCCCCAGATACGCAGTATTTT. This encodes CASSLQNSGTGAPDTQYF.

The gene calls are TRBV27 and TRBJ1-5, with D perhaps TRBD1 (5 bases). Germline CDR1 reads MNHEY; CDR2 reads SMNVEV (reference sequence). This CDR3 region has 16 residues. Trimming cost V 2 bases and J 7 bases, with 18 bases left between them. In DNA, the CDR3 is TGTGCCAGCAGTTTAAGTTTAGGGACTTTTATCCAGCCCCAGCATTTT. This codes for CASSLSLGTFIQPQHF.

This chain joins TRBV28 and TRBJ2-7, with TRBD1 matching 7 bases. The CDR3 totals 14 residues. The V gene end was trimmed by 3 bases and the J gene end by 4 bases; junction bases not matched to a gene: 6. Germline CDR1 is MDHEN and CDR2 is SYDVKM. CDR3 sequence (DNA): TGTGCCAGCAGTTTGACAGGGCTCGAGTACGAGCAGTACTTC. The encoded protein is CASSLTGLEYEQYF.

Here the CDR3 DNA reads TGTGCCAACCCTGGGGAGCAGCCCCAGCATTTT. Encoded protein: CANPGEQPQHF. The chain carries TRBV19 and TRBJ1-5; no clear D. There are 11 residues in the CDR3. Between the trimmed V and J ends, which lost 10 bases and 7 bases, there was a span of 11 bases. Germline assignment: CDR1 LNHDA and CDR2 SQIVND (reference sequence).

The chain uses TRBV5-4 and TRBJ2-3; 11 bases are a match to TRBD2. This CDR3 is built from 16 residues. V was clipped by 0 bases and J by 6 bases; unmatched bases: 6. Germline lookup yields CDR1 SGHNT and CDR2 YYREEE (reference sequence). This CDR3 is CASSLGLAGPTDTQYF. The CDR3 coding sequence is TGTGCCAGCAGCTTGGGACTAGCGGGACCTACCGATACGCAGTATTTT.

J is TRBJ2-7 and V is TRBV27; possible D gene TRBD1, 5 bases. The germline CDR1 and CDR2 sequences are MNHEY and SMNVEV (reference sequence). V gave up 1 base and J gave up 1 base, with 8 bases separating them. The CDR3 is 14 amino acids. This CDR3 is CASSLYQGSYEQYF. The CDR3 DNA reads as TGTGCCAGCAGTTTATATCAGGGTTCCTACGAGCAGTACTTC.

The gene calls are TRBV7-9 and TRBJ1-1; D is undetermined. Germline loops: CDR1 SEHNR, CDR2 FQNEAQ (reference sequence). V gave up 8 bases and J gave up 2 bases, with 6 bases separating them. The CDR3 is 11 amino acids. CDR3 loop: CASRENTEAFF. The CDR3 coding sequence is TGTGCCAGCCGAGAAAACACTGAAGCTTTCTTT. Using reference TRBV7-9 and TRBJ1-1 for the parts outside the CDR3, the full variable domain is DTGVSQNPRHKITKRGQNVTFRCDPISEHNRLYWYRQTLGQGPEFLTYFQNEAQLEKSRLLSDRFSAERPKGSFSTLEIQRTEQGDSAMYLCASRENTEAFFGQGTRLTVV.

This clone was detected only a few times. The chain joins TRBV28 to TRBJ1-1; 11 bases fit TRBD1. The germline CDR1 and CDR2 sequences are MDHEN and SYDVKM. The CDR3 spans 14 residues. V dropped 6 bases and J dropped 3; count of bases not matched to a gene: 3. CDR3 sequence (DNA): TGTGCCAGCAGGGGGACAGGGGGGTACACTGAAGCTTTCTTT. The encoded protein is CASRGTGGYTEAFF.

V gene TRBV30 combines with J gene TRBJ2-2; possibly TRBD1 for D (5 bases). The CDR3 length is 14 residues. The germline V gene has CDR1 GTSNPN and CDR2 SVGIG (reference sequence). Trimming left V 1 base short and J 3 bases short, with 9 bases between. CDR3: CAWSGPGYTGELFF. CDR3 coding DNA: TGTGCCTGGAGTGGCCCAGGGTACACCGGGGAGCTGTTTTTT. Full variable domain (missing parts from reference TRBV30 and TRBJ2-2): SQTIHQWPATLVQPVGSPLSLECTVEGTSNPNLYWYRQAAGRGLQLLFYSVGIGQISSEVPQNLSASRPQDRQFILSSKKLLLSDSGFYLCAWSGPGYTGELFFGEGSRLTVL.

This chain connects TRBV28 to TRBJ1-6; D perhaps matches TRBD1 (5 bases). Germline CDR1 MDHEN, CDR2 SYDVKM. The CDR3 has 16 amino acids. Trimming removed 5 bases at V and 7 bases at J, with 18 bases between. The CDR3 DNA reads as TGTGCCAGCAGTCCAGGGCCGGGACTGGGGAATTCACCCCTCCACTTT. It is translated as CASSPGPGLGNSPLHF.

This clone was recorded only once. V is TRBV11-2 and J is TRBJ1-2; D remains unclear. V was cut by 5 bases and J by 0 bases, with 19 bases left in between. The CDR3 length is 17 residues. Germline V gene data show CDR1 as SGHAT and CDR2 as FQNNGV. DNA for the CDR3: TGTGCCAGCAGCCCCATTACCGGGCCTAGAACTAACTATGGCTACACCTTC. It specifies CASSPITGPRTNYGYTF.

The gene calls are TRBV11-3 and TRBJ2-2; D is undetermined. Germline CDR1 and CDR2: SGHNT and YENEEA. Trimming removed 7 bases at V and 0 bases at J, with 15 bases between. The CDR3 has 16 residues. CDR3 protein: CASTPVSRANTGELFF. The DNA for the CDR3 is TGTGCCAGCACCCCCGTCTCCCGGGCGAACACCGGGGAGCTGTTTTTT. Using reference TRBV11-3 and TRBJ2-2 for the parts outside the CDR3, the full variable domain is EAGVVQSPRYKIIEKKQPVAFWCNPISGHNTLYWYLQNLGQGPELLIRYENEEAVDDSQLPKDRFSAERLKGVDSTLKIQPAELGDSAVYLCASTPVSRANTGELFFGEGSRLTVL.

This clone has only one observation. CDR3 residues: CASSESGGTEAFF. CDR3 DNA: TGTGCCAGCAGTGAGTCAGGGGGAACTGAAGCTTTCTTT. The chain couples TRBV6-4 to TRBJ1-1, with 7 bases aligning to TRBD1. V gave up 3 bases and J gave up 5 bases; unmatched junction bases: 3. The length of the CDR3 is 13 residues. The germline V gene has CDR1 MRHNA and CDR2 SNTAGT.

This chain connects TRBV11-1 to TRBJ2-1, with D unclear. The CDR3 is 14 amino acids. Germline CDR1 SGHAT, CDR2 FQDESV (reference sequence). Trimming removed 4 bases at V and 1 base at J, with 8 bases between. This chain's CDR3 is CASSSSSSYNEQFF. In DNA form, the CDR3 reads TGTGCCAGCAGCTCGTCCTCGTCCTACAATGAGCAGTTCTTC.